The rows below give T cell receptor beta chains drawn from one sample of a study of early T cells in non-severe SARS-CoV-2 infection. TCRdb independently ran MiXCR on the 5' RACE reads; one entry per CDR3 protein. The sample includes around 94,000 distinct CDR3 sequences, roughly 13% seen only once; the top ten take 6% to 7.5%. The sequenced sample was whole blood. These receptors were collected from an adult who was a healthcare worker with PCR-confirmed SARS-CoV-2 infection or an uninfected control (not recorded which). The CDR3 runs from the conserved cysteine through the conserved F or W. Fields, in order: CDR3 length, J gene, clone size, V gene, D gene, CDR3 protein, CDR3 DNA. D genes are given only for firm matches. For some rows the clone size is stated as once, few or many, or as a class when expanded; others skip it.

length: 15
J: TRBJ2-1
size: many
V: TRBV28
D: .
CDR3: CASSLAGMRYNEQFF
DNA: TGTGCCAGCAGTTTAGCGGGGATGAGGTACAATGAGCAGTTCTTC

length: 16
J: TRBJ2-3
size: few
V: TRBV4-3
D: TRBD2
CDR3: CASSQTSGSGADTQYF
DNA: TGCGCCAGCAGCCAAACTAGCGGGAGTGGGGCAGATACGCAGTATTTT

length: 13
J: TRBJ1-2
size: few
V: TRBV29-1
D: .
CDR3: CSVDPRLNYGYTF
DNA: TGCAGCGTTGATCCCCGCCTTAACTATGGCTACACCTTC

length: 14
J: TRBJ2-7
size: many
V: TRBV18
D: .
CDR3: CASSQSPGWYEQYF
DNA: TGTGCCAGCTCACAGTCGCCAGGATGGTACGAGCAGTACTTC

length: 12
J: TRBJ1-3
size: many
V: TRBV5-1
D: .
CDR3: CASSPESGTIYF
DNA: TGCGCCAGCAGCCCAGAAAGTGGCACCATATATTTT

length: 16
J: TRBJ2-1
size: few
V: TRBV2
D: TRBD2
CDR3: CASTSVGPGRGNEQFF
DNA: TGTGCCAGCACCTCCGTGGGGCCCGGGAGGGGAAATGAGCAGTTCTTC

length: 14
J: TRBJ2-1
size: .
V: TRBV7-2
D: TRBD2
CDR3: CASSMGLAGAEQFF
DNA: TGTGCCAGCAGCATGGGACTAGCGGGAGCTGAGCAGTTCTTC

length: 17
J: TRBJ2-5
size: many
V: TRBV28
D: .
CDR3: CASSPPPSENRKETQYF
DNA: TGTGCCAGCAGTCCCCCACCGTCGGAGAACAGAAAAGAGACCCAGTACTTC

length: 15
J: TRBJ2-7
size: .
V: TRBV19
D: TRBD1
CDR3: CASSSPGTGGYEQYF
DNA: TGTGCCAGTAGTTCACCCGGGACAGGCGGATACGAGCAGTACTTC

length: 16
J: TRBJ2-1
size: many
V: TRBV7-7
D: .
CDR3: CASSPLRGGCYNEQFF
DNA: TGTGCCAGCAGTCCCCTCCGGGGCGGGTGTTACAATGAGCAGTTCTTC

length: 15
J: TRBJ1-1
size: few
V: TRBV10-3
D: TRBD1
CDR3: CAIRDVRARGPEAFF
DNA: TGTGCCATCAGGGACGTAAGGGCCAGGGGGCCTGAAGCTTTCTTT

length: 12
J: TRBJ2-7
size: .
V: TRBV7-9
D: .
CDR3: CASSLYEREQYF
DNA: TGTGCCAGCAGCTTATATGAGAGGGAGCAGTACTTC

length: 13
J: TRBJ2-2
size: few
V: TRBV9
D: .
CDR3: CASSVVVTGELFF
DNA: TGTGCCAGCAGCGTAGTGGTTACCGGGGAGCTGTTTTTT

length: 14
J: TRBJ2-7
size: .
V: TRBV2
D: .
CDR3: CASSDVRGPYEQYF
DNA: TGTGCCAGCAGTGATGTGCGGGGCCCCTACGAGCAGTACTTC

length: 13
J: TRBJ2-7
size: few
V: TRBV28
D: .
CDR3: CASRDSLFHEQYF
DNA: TGTGCCAGCAGGGACTCGCTGTTCCACGAGCAGTACTTC

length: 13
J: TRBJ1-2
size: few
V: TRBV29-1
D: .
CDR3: CSGLTQGNYGYTF
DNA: TGCAGCGGGTTGACTCAGGGGAACTATGGCTACACCTTC

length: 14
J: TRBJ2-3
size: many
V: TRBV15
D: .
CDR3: CATRREGDTDTQYF
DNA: TGTGCCACCAGAAGAGAGGGGGACACAGATACGCAGTATTTT

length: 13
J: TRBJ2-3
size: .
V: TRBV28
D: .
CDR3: CASSLWAGDTQYF
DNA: TGTGCCAGCAGTTTATGGGCAGGAGATACGCAGTATTTT

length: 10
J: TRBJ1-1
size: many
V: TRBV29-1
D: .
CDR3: CSVVGNQAFF
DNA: TGCAGCGTTGTAGGTAACCAAGCTTTCTTT

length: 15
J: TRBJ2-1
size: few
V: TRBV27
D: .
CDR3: CASSLRAGVYNEQFF
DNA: TGTGCCAGCAGTTTAAGGGCAGGGGTCTACAATGAGCAGTTCTTC

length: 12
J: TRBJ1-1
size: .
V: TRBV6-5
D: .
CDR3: CARGPMNTEAFF
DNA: TGTGCCAGGGGGCCGATGAACACTGAAGCTTTCTTT

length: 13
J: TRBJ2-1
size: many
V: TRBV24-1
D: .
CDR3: CATSAEGGNEQFF
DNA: TGTGCCACCAGTGCCGAAGGGGGAAATGAGCAGTTCTTC

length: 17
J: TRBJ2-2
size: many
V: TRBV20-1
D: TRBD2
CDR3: CSAGTPGLAGNTGELFF
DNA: TGCAGTGCTGGAACTCCGGGACTAGCGGGGAACACCGGGGAGCTGTTTTTT

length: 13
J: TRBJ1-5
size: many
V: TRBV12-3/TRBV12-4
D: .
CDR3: CASSSSPSQPQHF
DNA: TGTGCCAGCAGTTCCAGCCCGAGCCAGCCCCAGCATTTT

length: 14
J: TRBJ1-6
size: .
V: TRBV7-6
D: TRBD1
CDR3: CASSRGQVDSPLHF
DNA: TGTGCCAGCAGCCGGGGACAGGTTGATTCACCCCTCCACTTT

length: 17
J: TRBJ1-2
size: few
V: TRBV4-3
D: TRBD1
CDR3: CASSQVPSGGARYGYTF
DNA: TGCGCCAGCAGCCAAGTCCCCTCAGGGGGCGCCCGCTATGGCTACACCTTC

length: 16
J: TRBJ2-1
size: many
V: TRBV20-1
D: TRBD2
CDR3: CSARDPFAGGRNEQFF
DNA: TGCAGTGCTAGAGATCCTTTCGCGGGAGGGCGGAATGAGCAGTTCTTC

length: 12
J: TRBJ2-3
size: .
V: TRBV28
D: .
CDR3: CASVSSTDTQYF
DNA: TGTGCCAGCGTTAGCAGCACAGATACGCAGTATTTT

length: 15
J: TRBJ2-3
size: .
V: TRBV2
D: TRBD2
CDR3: CASSFGLADTDTQYF
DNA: TGTGCCAGTTCCTTTGGGCTAGCGGACACAGATACGCAGTATTTT

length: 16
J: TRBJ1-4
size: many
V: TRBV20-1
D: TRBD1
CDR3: CSARAMTGATNEKLFF
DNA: TGCAGTGCTAGAGCGATGACAGGGGCAACTAATGAAAAACTGTTTTTT

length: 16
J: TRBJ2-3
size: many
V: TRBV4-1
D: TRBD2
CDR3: CASSSLGAGGSDTQYF
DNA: TGCGCCAGCAGCTCCCTAGGCGCGGGAGGGTCAGATACGCAGTATTTT

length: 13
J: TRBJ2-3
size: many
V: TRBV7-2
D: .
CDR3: CASRQGSTDTQYF
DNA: TGTGCCAGCAGACAGGGTTCCACAGATACGCAGTATTTT

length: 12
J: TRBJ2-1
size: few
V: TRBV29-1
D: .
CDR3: CSAEGAVDEQFF
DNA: TGCAGCGCCGAGGGAGCAGTCGATGAGCAGTTCTTC

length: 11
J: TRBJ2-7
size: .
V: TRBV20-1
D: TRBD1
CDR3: CSAGQGTEQYF
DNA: TGCAGTGCCGGACAGGGGACCGAGCAGTACTTC

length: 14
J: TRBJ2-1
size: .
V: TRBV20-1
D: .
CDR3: CSAREHGQSGEQFF
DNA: TGCAGTGCTAGAGAGCACGGACAATCAGGCGAGCAGTTCTTC

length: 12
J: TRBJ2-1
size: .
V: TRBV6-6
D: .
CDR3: CASSPGLNEQFF
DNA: TGTGCCAGCAGCCCGGGACTCAATGAGCAGTTCTTC

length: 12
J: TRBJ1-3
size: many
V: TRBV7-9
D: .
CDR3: CASSLTGNTIYF
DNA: TGTGCCAGCAGTTTGACAGGAAACACCATATATTTT

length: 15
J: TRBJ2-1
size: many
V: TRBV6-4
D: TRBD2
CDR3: CASSGLAGGPNEQFF
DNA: TGTGCCAGCAGCGGACTAGCGGGAGGGCCCAATGAGCAGTTCTTC

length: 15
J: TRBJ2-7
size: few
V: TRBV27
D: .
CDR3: CASSLQAGAYYEQYF
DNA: TGTGCCAGCAGTTTACAGGCCGGGGCCTACTACGAGCAGTACTTC

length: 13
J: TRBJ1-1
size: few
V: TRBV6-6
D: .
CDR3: CACLRVVDTEAFF
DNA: TGTGCCTGTCTTCGAGTGGTGGACACTGAAGCTTTCTTT

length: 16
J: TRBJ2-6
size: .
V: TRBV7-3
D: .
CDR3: CASSLRAVSGANVLTF
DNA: TGTGCCAGCAGCTTAAGAGCGGTTTCTGGGGCCAACGTCCTGACTTTC

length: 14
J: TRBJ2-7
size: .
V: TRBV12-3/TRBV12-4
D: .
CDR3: CASSSRTASYEQYF
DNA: TGTGCCAGCAGTTCGCGGACGGCCTCCTACGAGCAGTACTTC

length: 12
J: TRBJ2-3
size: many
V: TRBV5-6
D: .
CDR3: CASSLTGQRQYF
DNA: TGTGCCAGCAGCTTGACTGGACAGCGGCAGTATTTT

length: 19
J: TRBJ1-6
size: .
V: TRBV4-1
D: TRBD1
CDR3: CASSQDYRDRGSYNSPLHF
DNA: TGCGCCAGCAGCCAAGATTACCGGGACAGGGGTTCCTATAATTCACCCCTCCACTTT

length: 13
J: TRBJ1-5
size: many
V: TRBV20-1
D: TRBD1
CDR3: CSALPDRDQPQHF
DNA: TGCAGTGCTCTGCCTGACAGGGATCAGCCCCAGCATTTT

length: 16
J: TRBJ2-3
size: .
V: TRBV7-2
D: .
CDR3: CASSLGDPLSTDTQYF
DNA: TGTGCCAGCAGCTTAGGGGACCCCCTTAGCACAGATACGCAGTATTTT

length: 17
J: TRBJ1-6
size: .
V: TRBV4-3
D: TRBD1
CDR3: CASSQEFRTGGVSPLHF
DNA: TGCGCCAGCAGCCAAGAATTCCGGACAGGGGGTGTATCACCCCTCCACTTT

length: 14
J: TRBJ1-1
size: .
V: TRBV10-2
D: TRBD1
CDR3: CASRTGAKNTEAFF
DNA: TGCGCCAGCCGGACAGGAGCAAAGAACACTGAAGCTTTCTTT

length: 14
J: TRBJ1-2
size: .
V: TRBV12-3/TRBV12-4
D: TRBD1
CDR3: CASRHPRGPSGYTF
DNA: TGTGCCAGCAGACACCCCAGGGGGCCGAGTGGCTACACCTTC

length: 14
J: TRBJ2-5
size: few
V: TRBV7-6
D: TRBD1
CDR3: CASSQGQLQETQYF
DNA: TGTGCCAGCAGCCAGGGACAGCTCCAAGAGACCCAGTACTTC

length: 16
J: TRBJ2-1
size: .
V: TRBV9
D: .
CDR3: CASSVVGTDPYNEQFF
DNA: TGTGCCAGCAGCGTAGTTGGGACGGATCCCTACAATGAGCAGTTCTTC

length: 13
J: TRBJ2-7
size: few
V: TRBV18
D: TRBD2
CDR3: CASSPWTSGEQYF
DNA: TGTGCCAGCTCACCGTGGACTAGCGGCGAGCAGTACTTC

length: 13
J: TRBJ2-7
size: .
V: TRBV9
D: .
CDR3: CASGTGRFYEQYF
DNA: TGTGCCAGCGGGACGGGCAGGTTCTACGAGCAGTACTTC

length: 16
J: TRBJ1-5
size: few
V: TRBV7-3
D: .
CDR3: CASSNPPAEFFQPQHF
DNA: TGTGCCAGCAGCAACCCCCCGGCGGAGTTTTTTCAGCCCCAGCATTTT

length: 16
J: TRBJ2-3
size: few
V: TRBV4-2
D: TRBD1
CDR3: CASSQEGTGATDTQYF
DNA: TGTGCCAGCAGCCAAGAGGGGACAGGGGCCACAGATACGCAGTATTTT

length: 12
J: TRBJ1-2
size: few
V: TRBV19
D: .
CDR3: CASSRRNMGYTF
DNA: TGTGCCAGTAGTAGACGGAATATGGGCTACACCTTC

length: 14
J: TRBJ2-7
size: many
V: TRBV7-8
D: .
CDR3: CASSLTAGAYEQYF
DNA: TGTGCCAGCAGCTTAACGGCAGGGGCCTACGAGCAGTACTTC

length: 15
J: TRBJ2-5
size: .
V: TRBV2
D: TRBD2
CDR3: CASSEAPSGAGTQYF
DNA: TGTGCCAGCAGTGAAGCCCCTAGCGGAGCGGGGACCCAGTACTTC

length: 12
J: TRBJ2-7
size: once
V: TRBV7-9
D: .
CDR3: CASSRTSYEQYF
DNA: TGTGCCAGCAGCCGTACGTCCTACGAGCAGTACTTC

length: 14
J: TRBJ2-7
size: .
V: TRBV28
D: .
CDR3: CASSLGSFRVEQYF
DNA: TGTGCCAGCAGCTTGGGGAGTTTCCGAGTCGAGCAGTACTTC